This T cell receptor beta chain is from a study of T cell repertoires in cytomegalovirus infection. TCRdb analysed the reads with MiXCR anew, one entry per CDR3 protein. The sample has tens of thousands of distinct CDR3 sequences, more than 20% seen once. Germline CDR1 and CDR2: SGHNT and YENEEA. The CDR3 contains 14 residues. Trimming cost V 0 bases and J 9 bases; bases outside gene matches: 5. With regard to this clonotype: Its antigen is undetermined.

The chain couples TRBV11-3 to TRBJ2-1, with 7 bases matching TRBD1. This specimen consisted of CD8+ T cells from cultured PBMCs, obtained from culture after CMV antigen stimulation. The receptor was derived from a human donor in good health (CMV status not recorded). Some clones in this sample may be carry-over from other donors' samples. The CDR3 is CASSLDLTGVEQFF. The CDR3 bases are TGTGCCAGCAGCTTAGACCTTACAGGGGTTGAGCAGTTCTTC.